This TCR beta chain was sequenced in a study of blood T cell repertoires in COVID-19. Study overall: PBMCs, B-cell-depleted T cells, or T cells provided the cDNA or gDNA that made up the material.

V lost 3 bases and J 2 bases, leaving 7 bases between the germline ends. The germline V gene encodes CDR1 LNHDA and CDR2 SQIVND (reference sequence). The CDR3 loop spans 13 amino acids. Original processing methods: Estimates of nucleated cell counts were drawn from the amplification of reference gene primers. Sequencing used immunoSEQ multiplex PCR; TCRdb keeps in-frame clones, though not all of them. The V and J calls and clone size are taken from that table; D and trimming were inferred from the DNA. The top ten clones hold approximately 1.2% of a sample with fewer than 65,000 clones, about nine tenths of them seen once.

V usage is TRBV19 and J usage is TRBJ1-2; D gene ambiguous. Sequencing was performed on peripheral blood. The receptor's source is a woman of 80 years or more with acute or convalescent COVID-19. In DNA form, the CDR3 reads TGTGCCAGTAGTATGAACACAAACTATGGCTACACCTTC. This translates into CASSMNTNYGYTF.